Below, 27 T cell receptor beta chains from the same sample are listed, as sequenced in a study of cytomegalovirus exposure and HLA in healthy donors. With 60 Vbeta and 13 Jbeta primers, the PCR was carried out. Produced via immunoSEQ multiplex PCR; TCRdb's table is partial and in-frame only. The data contain 150,000 to 200,000 clones, 80% to 85% of them seen just once; the ten biggest clones take up under 0.4%. Input material: PBMCs. The receptors were sampled from a boy younger than 10 in good health and CMV-seronegative.

V and J are TRBV30 and TRBJ2-1; TRBD1 is a possible D gene (5 bases). This CDR3 spans 14 amino acids. The V and J ends lost 2 bases and 3 bases respectively, with 11 bases between them. Germline CDR1 GTSNPN, CDR2 SVGIG (reference sequence). This CDR3 reads CAWSPRQIYNEQFF. Here the CDR3 DNA reads TGTGCCTGGAGTCCCCGACAGATCTACAATGAGCAGTTCTTC.

This clone was observed a few times. The gene calls are TRBV4-1 and TRBJ2-1; 7 bases fit TRBD2. Trimming took 4 bases from V and 8 from J; bases not matched to a gene: 5. This CDR3 region has 13 residues. Germline V gene lookup returns CDR1 MGHRA and CDR2 YSYEKL. Here the CDR3 reads CASSLGGWYEQFF. As DNA, the CDR3 is TGCGCCAGCAGCCTCGGGGGGTGGTATGAGCAGTTCTTC.

This clone occurred a few times. CDR3 bases: TGTGCCAGCAGTCTGACACTAGGGGGCGCCTATGGCTACACCTTC. Translation: CASSLTLGGAYGYTF. The chain is built from TRBV2 and TRBJ1-2, with 7 bases matching TRBD1. V lost 5 bases to trimming and J lost 4 bases; unmatched junction nucleotides: 10. The length of the CDR3 is 15 residues. Germline loops: CDR1 SNHLY, CDR2 FYNNEI.

The chain joins TRBV30 to TRBJ1-2; D is unclear. Germline loops: CDR1 GTSNPN, CDR2 SVGIG (reference sequence). The ends were cut back, 5 bases at V and 7 bases at J, with 17 bases in the middle. The CDR3 totals 13 residues. The CDR3: CAWVLGPGGGYTF. CDR3 DNA sequence: TGTGCCTGGGTTTTAGGCCCGGGTGGTGGCTACACCTTC.

V usage is TRBV4-1 and J usage is TRBJ1-3; possible D gene TRBD1, 5 bases. Germline-derived CDR1 and CDR2 are MGHRA and YSYEKL. The CDR3 covers 14 residues. Trimming removed 1 base from V and 2 bases from J, with 6 bases in between. CDR3 protein: CASSQGGAGNTIYF. CDR3 DNA sequence: TGCGCCAGCAGCCAAGGGGGGGCTGGAAACACCATATATTTT.

The V gene is TRBV5-1, the J gene TRBJ1-1; 9 nucleotides match TRBD1. V shed 4 bases and J 1 base; nucleotides not matched to a gene: 8. The CDR3 is made up of 16 amino acids. CDR1 is SGHRS and CDR2 is YFSETQ in the germline V gene. In DNA, the CDR3 is TGCGCCAGCAGCCTATGGACAGGGGCTAAGAACACTGAAGCTTTCTTT. Encoded protein: CASSLWTGAKNTEAFF.

Notes on this clone: Relative to the germline gene, one junction end is altered; a read error may explain this. The CDR3 nucleotides read TGTGCCAGCAGCCTAGGGGGCAGGAATGAGCAGTTCTTC. Protein sequence: CASSLGGRNEQFF. The chain couples TRBV13 to TRBJ2-1, with 7 bases identical to TRBD1. From germline, CDR1 is PRHDT and CDR2 FYEKMQ (reference sequence). The CDR3 totals 13 residues.

The chain has TRBV18 and TRBJ2-3; TRBD2 matches at 7 bases. V lost 1 base, J lost 2 bases, and 9 bases stayed unmatched. The CDR3 consists of 17 residues. Looked up from germline, CDR1 is KGHSH and CDR2 is LQKENI. CDR3: CASSPRATGGYTDTQYF. As DNA, the CDR3 is TGTGCCAGCTCACCACGGGCTACGGGAGGTTACACAGATACGCAGTATTTT.

This rearrangement joins TRBV14 to TRBJ2-7, with 8 bases matching TRBD1. The CDR3 runs 14 residues. Trimming at V came to 4 bases and at J to 0 bases, leaving 2 bases not matched to a gene. Germline values: CDR1 SGHDN, CDR2 FVKESK. The CDR3 is CASSRTGISYEQYF. Written as DNA, the CDR3 is TGTGCCAGCAGCCGGACAGGGATCTCCTACGAGCAGTACTTC.

This chain joins TRBV6-1 and TRBJ2-7; 7 bases line up with TRBD2. This CDR3 contains 13 residues. The V and J ends lost 4 bases and 7 bases, in that order; junction bases with no gene match: 7. CDR1 and CDR2 (germline): MNHNS, SASEGT. DNA of the CDR3: TGTGCCAGCAGTGCGGGAGGCCCAGGGGAGCAGTACTTC. It codes for CASSAGGPGEQYF.

This chain links TRBV30 with TRBJ2-1; 9 positions agree with TRBD2. With 1 base clipped from V and 8 bases from J, the junction kept 6 bases outside the gene matches. The CDR3 totals 14 residues. Germline loops: CDR1 GTSNPN, CDR2 SVGIG (reference sequence). For the CDR3, the DNA is TGTGCCTGGAGTGGATATAGCGGGAGCTATGAGCAGTTCTTC. Translated, it gives CAWSGYSGSYEQFF.

The V gene is TRBV28, the J gene TRBJ1-5, with TRBD1 identical over 10 bases. After removal of 0 bases from V and 10 bases from J, the junction contained 6 bases not matched to a gene. Germline CDR1 reads MDHEN; CDR2 reads SYDVKM. The CDR3 covers 15 residues. The CDR3 DNA reads as TGTGCCAGCAGTTTATGGGGGGACAGGGGAAAACCCCAGCATTTT. This sequence encodes CASSLWGDRGKPQHF.

The chain recombines TRBV29-1 with TRBJ1-3; TRBD1 might be the D (6 bases). The CDR3 is 14 amino acids. CDR1 and CDR2 (germline): SQVTM, ANQGSEA. The germline V and J ends were trimmed by 7 bases and 4 bases, with 17 bases remaining between them. In DNA, the CDR3 is TGCAGCGCCGCTGAACAGGGTGGAGGAAACACCATATATTTT. As protein: CSAAEQGGGNTIYF. Full variable domain (rest looked up from reference TRBV29-1 and TRBJ1-3): SAVISQKPSRDICQRGTSLTIQCQVDSQVTMMFWYRQQPGQSLTLIATANQGSEATYESGFVIDKFPISRPNLTFSTLTVSNMSPEDSSIYLCSAAEQGGGNTIYFGEGSWLTVV.

The V and J genes are TRBV5-6 and TRBJ2-7; 13 nucleotides match TRBD2. Trimming at V came to 4 bases and at J to 1 base, leaving 8 bases not matched to a gene. CDR3 length: 17 amino acids. CDR1 and CDR2 (germline): SGHDT, YYEEEE. The CDR3 is CASSAGLAGRISYEQYF. CDR3 nucleotide sequence: TGTGCCAGCAGCGCGGGACTAGCGGGAAGGATATCCTACGAGCAGTACTTC.

V usage is TRBV29-1 and J usage is TRBJ1-1, with D perhaps matching TRBD1 (5 bases). CDR3 length: 14 residues. The V gene lost 3 bases and the J gene lost 1 base, with 12 bases spanning the gap. Germline CDR1 is SQVTM and CDR2 is ANQGSEA. CDR3 in amino acids: CSVDRDMRNTEAFF. The CDR3 bases are TGCAGCGTTGACAGGGATATGCGGAACACTGAAGCTTTCTTT. Looking up the rest from reference TRBV29-1 and TRBJ1-1 gives the full variable domain: SAVISQKPSRDICQRGTSLTIQCQVDSQVTMMFWYRQQPGQSLTLIATANQGSEATYESGFVIDKFPISRPNLTFSTLTVSNMSPEDSSIYLCSVDRDMRNTEAFFGQGTRLTVV.

This chain connects TRBV6-5 to TRBJ2-7; D remains ambiguous. Trimming shortened V by 6 bases and J by 2 bases, and 11 bases separated the two germline ends. There are 13 residues in the CDR3. The germline V gene encodes CDR1 MNHEY and CDR2 SVGAGI. CDR3 DNA sequence: TGTGCCAGCAGCCCCACAGTCCCCTACGAGCAGTACTTC. Protein product: CASSPTVPYEQYF.

The chain combines TRBV27 with TRBJ2-7, with 10 bases fitting TRBD2. Germline CDR1 MNHEY, CDR2 SMNVEV (reference sequence). The CDR3 has 16 residues. The V segment lost 0 bases and the J segment 3 bases; nucleotides outside the gene matches: 5. The CDR3 nucleotides read TGTGCCAGCAGTTTATCCGGAGCGGGAGGGCGCTACGAGCAGTACTTC. The encoded protein is CASSLSGAGGRYEQYF.

The rearrangement links TRBV27 to TRBJ2-7; 10 bases are a match to TRBD2. This CDR3 spans 13 amino acids. Germline V gives CDR1 MNHEY, CDR2 SMNVEV (reference sequence). V lost 10 bases and J lost 7; bases outside the gene matches: 10. CDR3: CATALAGQREQYF. The CDR3 DNA reads as TGTGCCACCGCACTAGCGGGACAGCGGGAGCAGTACTTC.

V and J are TRBV27 and TRBJ1-5; tentatively, D is TRBD1 (5 bases). The V gene lost 3 bases and the J gene lost 4 bases, with 13 bases spanning the gap. The CDR3 extends over 15 amino acids. The germline V gene encodes CDR1 MNHEY and CDR2 SMNVEV (reference sequence). CDR3 in amino acids: CASSLSRALNQPQHF. CDR3 nucleotides: TGTGCCAGCAGTTTGAGCAGGGCCTTAAATCAGCCCCAGCATTTT.

Only a few counts were recorded for this clone. The chain links TRBV30 to TRBJ2-7; D may be TRBD2 (6 bases). The CDR3 has 12 amino acids. Trimming stripped 3 bases from V and 6 bases from J, with 12 bases between. Germline loops: CDR1 GTSNPN, CDR2 SVGIG (reference sequence). The CDR3 sequence is CAWSWRGVEQYF. Written as DNA, the CDR3 is TGTGCCTGGAGCTGGAGGGGTGTCGAGCAGTACTTC.

The V call is TRBV2, the J call TRBJ2-5; possible D gene TRBD2, 7 bases. The closer fit of TRBJ2-7 to the DNA end suggests the J call may be wrong. This CDR3 spans 14 amino acids. Germline assignment: CDR1 SNHLY and CDR2 FYNNEI. The CDR3, as DNA: TGTGCCAGCAGTGAGGAGGGGGGGTCTTACGAGCAGTACTTC. It codes for CASSEEGGSYEQYF.

This chain joins TRBV5-6 and TRBJ2-7, with 16 nucleotides matching TRBD2. Germline-derived CDR1 and CDR2 are SGHDT and YYEEEE. CDR3 length: 17 amino acids. Trimming removed 1 base from V and 7 bases from J; junction bases left unmatched: 8. The CDR3 reads CASSLSGPGLAGGEQYF. The CDR3 DNA is TGTGCCAGCAGCTTGTCGGGACCGGGACTAGCGGGAGGGGAGCAGTACTTC.

V and J are TRBV6-6 and TRBJ2-2; D possibly corresponds to TRBD1 (6 bases). In germline, CDR1 is MNHNY, CDR2 SVGAGI (reference sequence). The V gene lost 0 bases and the J gene lost 6 bases, with 11 bases spanning the gap. The CDR3 contains 15 residues. In nucleotides, the CDR3 is TGTGCCAGCAGTTACTCCCGAGAGGGGGCCGGGGAGCTGTTTTTT. It specifies CASSYSREGAGELFF.

This clone was recorded a few times. The CDR3 region is CASSTRAGGPEAFF. The CDR3 coding sequence is TGTGCCAGCAGCACTAGGGCGGGGGGCCCTGAAGCTTTCTTT. This sequence joins TRBV7-9 and TRBJ1-1; perhaps TRBD1 as D (6 bases). V lost 5 bases, J lost 6 bases, and 16 bases lay in between. This CDR3 spans 14 amino acids. CDR1 and CDR2 (germline): SEHNR, FQNEAQ (reference sequence).

The V gene is TRBV10-1, the J gene TRBJ2-3; 8 positions agree with TRBD2. Germline V gives CDR1 WNHNN, CDR2 SYGVQD (reference sequence). CDR3 length: 14 residues. Losses at the gene ends were 6 bases for V and 6 bases for J; bases not matched to a gene: 8. CDR3 bases: TGCGCCAGCAGCAAGACTAGCGCGGCGGATACGCAGTATTTT. It codes for CASSKTSAADTQYF.

This chain joins TRBV7-2 and TRBJ1-5, with a tentative D call TRBD1 (5 bases). This CDR3 has 16 residues. V was shortened by 5 bases and J by 0 bases, with 14 bases between the two germline ends. Germline V gene sequence: CDR1 SGHTA, CDR2 FQGNSA. The chain's CDR3 is CASSPRGTVSNQPQHF. The CDR3 bases are TGTGCCAGCAGCCCTAGGGGAACAGTTAGCAATCAGCCCCAGCATTTT.

The V call is TRBV7-6, the J call TRBJ1-2; D might be TRBD1 (5 bases). Germline CDR1 and CDR2: SGHVS and FNYEAQ. Trimming stripped 5 bases from V and 4 bases from J, with 14 bases between. The CDR3 loop spans 14 amino acids. The chain's CDR3 is CASSPRGGAYGYTF. CDR3 in DNA: TGTGCCAGCAGCCCTCGGGGGGGAGCCTATGGCTACACCTTC.